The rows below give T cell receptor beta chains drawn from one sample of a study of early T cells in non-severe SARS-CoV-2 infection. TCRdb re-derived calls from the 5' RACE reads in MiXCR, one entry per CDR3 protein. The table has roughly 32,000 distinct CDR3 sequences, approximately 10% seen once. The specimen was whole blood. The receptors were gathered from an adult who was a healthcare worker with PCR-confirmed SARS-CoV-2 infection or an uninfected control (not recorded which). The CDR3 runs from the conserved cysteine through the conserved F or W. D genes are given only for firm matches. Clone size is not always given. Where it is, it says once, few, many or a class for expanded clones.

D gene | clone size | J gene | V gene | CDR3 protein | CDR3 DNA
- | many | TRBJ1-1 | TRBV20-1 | CSARDLQGRTTEAFF | TGCAGTGCTAGGGACCTACAGGGACGAACCACTGAAGCTTTCTTT
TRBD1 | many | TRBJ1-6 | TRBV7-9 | CASSWGQGGNSPLHF | TGTGCCAGCAGCTGGGGACAGGGAGGCAATTCACCCCTCCACTTT
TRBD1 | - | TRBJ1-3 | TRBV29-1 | CSVRGPGNTIYF | TGCAGCGTAAGGGGGCCTGGAAACACCATATATTTT
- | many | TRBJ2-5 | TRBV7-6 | CASSSTEAQETQYF | TGTGCCAGCAGCTCGACAGAAGCTCAAGAGACCCAGTACTTC
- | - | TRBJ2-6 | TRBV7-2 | CASSLPGANVLTF | TGTGCCAGCAGCTTACCTGGGGCCAACGTCCTGACTTTC
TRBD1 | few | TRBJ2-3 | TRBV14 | CASSQALTGGSQDTQYF | TGTGCCAGCAGCCAGGCCCTCACAGGGGGCTCGCAAGATACGCAGTATTTT
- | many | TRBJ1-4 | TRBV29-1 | CSVRRETNEKLFF | TGCAGCGTTCGACGGGAAACTAATGAAAAACTGTTTTTT
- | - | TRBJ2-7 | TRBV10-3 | CAIRTPGAHEQYF | TGTGCCATCAGGACCCCGGGGGCCCACGAGCAGTACTTC
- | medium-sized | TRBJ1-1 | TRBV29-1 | CSVGNRAFTEAFF | TGCAGCGTTGGGAACAGGGCTTTCACTGAAGCTTTCTTT
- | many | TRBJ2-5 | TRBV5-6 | CASSRRVEGETQYF | TGTGCCAGCAGCCGTAGAGTGGAAGGGGAGACCCAGTACTTC
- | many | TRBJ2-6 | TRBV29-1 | CSGGFGANVLTF | TGCAGCGGGGGATTTGGGGCCAACGTCCTGACTTTC